What follows are 32 T cell receptor beta chains derived from one specimen sequenced in a study of blood T cell repertoires in COVID-19. Produced via immunoSEQ multiplex PCR; TCRdb's table is partial and in-frame only. The sample yields approximately 120,000 clones, around 84% seen once. The sequencing input was peripheral blood. The receptors were gathered from a woman older than 75 with active or convalescent COVID-19.

The chain carries TRBV10-3 and TRBJ2-5; 7 bases are a match to TRBD1. Germline V gene data show CDR1 as ENHRY and CDR2 as SYGVKD. V was clipped by 11 bases and J by 5 bases; unmatched bases: 8. The CDR3 covers 12 residues. The CDR3 DNA reads TGTGCCGCTAAAACAGGGGAGGAGACCCAGTACTTC. This translates into CAAKTGEETQYF.

The V and J genes are TRBV7-3 and TRBJ2-1; D unclear. Germline loops: CDR1 SGHTA, CDR2 FQGTGA. With 5 bases removed from V and 0 bases from J, the gap between germline ends came to 11 bases. CDR3 size: 15 residues. The CDR3 reads CASSPSLSSYNEQFF. In DNA, the CDR3 is TGTGCCAGCAGCCCCTCCCTTAGCTCCTACAATGAGCAGTTCTTC.

The chain recombines TRBV6-5 with TRBJ1-6, with D possibly matching TRBD1 (6 bases). In germline, CDR1 is MNHEY, CDR2 SVGAGI. V lost 6 bases to trimming and J lost 10 bases, with 16 bases between them. The CDR3 has 14 amino acids. The CDR3 region is CASRNPGAGSPLHF. DNA of the CDR3: TGTGCCAGCAGGAACCCAGGGGCAGGATCACCCCTCCACTTT.

The genes are TRBV19 and TRBJ1-6; the D is unclear. From germline, CDR1 is LNHDA and CDR2 SQIVND (reference sequence). V was cut by 3 bases and J by 7 bases, with 7 bases left in between. There are 13 residues in the CDR3. CDR3 residues: CASSIAENSPLHF. For the CDR3, the DNA is TGTGCCAGTAGTATTGCTGAGAATTCACCCCTCCACTTT.

This rearrangement joins TRBV28 to TRBJ2-1, with 9 bases matching TRBD2. The CDR3 sequence is 14 residues long. CDR1 is MDHEN and CDR2 is SYDVKM in the germline V gene. The trim removed 3 bases at V and 7 bases at J, leaving 4 bases unmatched. Written as DNA, the CDR3 is TGTGCCAGCAGTTTCTTAGCGGGAGCTAATGAGCAGTTCTTC. Amino acid sequence: CASSFLAGANEQFF.

This clone was detected a few times. The V call is TRBV9, the J call TRBJ2-2, with 7 bases aligning to TRBD1. The CDR3 totals 14 residues. Germline assignment: CDR1 SGDLS and CDR2 YYNGEE. J gave up 11 bases and V 1 base, and 8 bases lay outside the gene matches. The DNA for the CDR3 is TGTGCCAGCAGCGTAAACAGGGGAAATTCAGAGCTGTTTTTT. This encodes CASSVNRGNSELFF.

The chain combines TRBV13 with TRBJ2-1, with D tentatively TRBD2 (6 bases). This CDR3 is built from 17 residues. The germline V gene has CDR1 PRHDT and CDR2 FYEKMQ (reference sequence). V dropped 5 bases and J dropped 4 bases, with 21 bases sitting between them. CDR3 coding DNA: TGTGCCAGCAGCCAGGGTTGGCGGGAAGGGGAGTACAATGAGCAGTTCTTC. Translating it yields CASSQGWREGEYNEQFF. Based on the CDR3 plus reference TRBV13 and TRBJ2-1, the full variable domain is AAGVIQSPRHLIKEKRETATLKCYPIPRHDTVYWYQQGPGQDPQFLISFYEKMQSDKGSIPDRFSAQQFSDYHSELNMSSLELGDSALYFCASSQGWREGEYNEQFFGPGTRLTVL.

The V and J genes are TRBV12-3 or TRBV12-4 and TRBJ2-7; 7 bases map to TRBD2. This CDR3 has 12 residues. V trimming: 6 bases; J trimming: 2 bases; junction bases outside the gene matches: 1. The CDR3 here is CASSRGAYEQYF. CDR3 in DNA: TGTGCCAGCAGCCGGGGGGCCTACGAGCAGTACTTC.

V gene TRBV25-1 combines with J gene TRBJ2-7; D is undetermined. The CDR3 has 12 amino acids. Germline CDR1 MGHDK, CDR2 SYGVNS. Trimming left V 5 bases short and J 5 bases short, with 10 bases between. CDR3 nucleotides: TGTGCCAGCAGTCCCCTTTCGGACGAGCAGTACTTC. As protein: CASSPLSDEQYF.

A few counts support this clone. This chain uses TRBV28 with TRBJ1-1; 7 positions agree with TRBD1. The CDR3 contains 16 residues. Germline CDR1 and CDR2: MDHEN and SYDVKM. V lost 2 bases to trimming and J lost 3 bases; unmatched junction nucleotides: 9. The CDR3 sequence: CASSLPMQGGDTEAFF. CDR3 nucleotides: TGTGCCAGCAGTTTACCCATGCAGGGGGGCGACACTGAAGCTTTCTTT.

The rearrangement uses TRBV5-6 and TRBJ2-2, with 7 nucleotides matching TRBD1. J lost 5 bases, V lost 0 bases, and 4 bases had no gene match. Looked up from germline, CDR1 is SGHDT and CDR2 is YYEEEE. The CDR3 is 15 amino acids. The CDR3 DNA follows: TGTGCCAGCAGCTTGGTTGCAGGGGGAACCGGGGAGCTGTTTTTT. This gives the protein CASSLVAGGTGELFF.

The chain couples TRBV9 to TRBJ2-2, with D uncertain. Trimming cost V 4 bases and J 6 bases, with 16 bases left between them. CDR3 length: 15 amino acids. The V gene's germline CDR1 is SGDLS and CDR2 YYNGEE. DNA for the CDR3: TGTGCCAGCAGCCCCCGTCTCCTAGGAGCCGGGGAGCTGTTTTTT. This encodes CASSPRLLGAGELFF.

The CDR3 here is CASRPQVGTEAFF. DNA for the CDR3: TGTGCCAGCAGGCCGCAGGTAGGCACTGAAGCTTTCTTT. The chain employs TRBV12-3 or TRBV12-4 and TRBJ1-1; D unclear. Trimming cost V 6 bases and J 4 bases, with 12 bases left between them. This CDR3 is built from 13 residues.

The chain uses TRBV2 and TRBJ1-1; tentative D call: TRBD1 (5 bases). The CDR3 extends over 13 amino acids. Trimming pared 6 bases from V and 2 bases from J, leaving 10 bases between. Germline assignment: CDR1 SNHLY and CDR2 FYNNEI. CDR3 nucleotides: TGTGCCAGCAGCCTGGGGCAAAACACTGAAGCTTTCTTT. Its translation: CASSLGQNTEAFF.

This chain links TRBV6-5 with TRBJ1-1; 9 bases line up with TRBD1. V lost 7 bases to trimming and J lost 6 bases; unmatched junction nucleotides: 9. Germline V gene lookup returns CDR1 MNHEY and CDR2 SVGAGI. This CDR3 comprises 14 residues. The CDR3 coding sequence is TGTGCCAGCACTCCCGGGACAGGGTACGCTGAAGCTTTCTTT. Its translation: CASTPGTGYAEAFF.

J is TRBJ1-6 and V is TRBV13; weak D call: TRBD1 (5 bases). This CDR3 contains 15 residues. Between the trimmed V and J ends, which lost 0 bases and 10 bases, there was a span of 13 bases. CDR1 is PRHDT and CDR2 is FYEKMQ in the germline V gene (reference sequence). CDR3 DNA sequence: TGTGCCAGCAGCTTAGGGGGTAAAAGGGGCTCACCCCTCCACTTT. This gives the protein CASSLGGKRGSPLHF.

J is TRBJ2-1 and V is TRBV7-9; D may be TRBD2 (5 bases). Germline values: CDR1 SEHNR, CDR2 FQNEAQ (reference sequence). V was clipped by 7 bases and J by 8 bases, with 12 bases between them. The CDR3 loop spans 12 amino acids. The CDR3 DNA follows: TGTGCCAGCACCCCAACCGGGGATGAGCAGTTCTTC. This codes for CASTPTGDEQFF. Full variable domain (outside the CDR3, taken from reference TRBV7-9 and TRBJ2-1): DTGVSQNPRHKITKRGQNVTFRCDPISEHNRLYWYRQTLGQGPEFLTYFQNEAQLEKSRLLSDRFSAERPKGSFSTLEIQRTEQGDSAMYLCASTPTGDEQFFGPGTRLTVL.

The chain couples TRBV19 to TRBJ2-5; D possibly corresponds to TRBD2 (6 bases). Germline V lookup: CDR1 LNHDA, CDR2 SQIVND (reference sequence). The CDR3 covers 15 residues. With 1 base removed from V and 7 bases from J, the gap between germline ends came to 16 bases. Written as DNA, the CDR3 is TGTGCCAGTAGTATAGCCCAGGGAGGAACGGGGACCCAGTACTTC. It translates to CASSIAQGGTGTQYF.

The chain is built from TRBV7-2 and TRBJ2-2; D gene unclear. Trimming pared 1 base from V and 0 bases from J, leaving 6 bases between. Germline-derived CDR1 and CDR2 are SGHTA and FQGNSA. The CDR3 contains 15 residues. This CDR3 reads CASSLVPTNTGELFF. The DNA for the CDR3 is TGTGCCAGCAGCTTAGTCCCCACGAACACCGGGGAGCTGTTTTTT.

This chain joins TRBV9 and TRBJ2-7, with TRBD1 as a possible D gene (5 bases). Germline CDR1 and CDR2: SGDLS and YYNGEE. V was trimmed by 2 bases and J by 1 base, leaving 10 bases between them. This CDR3 is built from 14 residues. The CDR3 protein is CASSVNQGSYEQYF. The CDR3 DNA is TGTGCCAGCAGCGTCAATCAGGGATCCTACGAGCAGTACTTC.

CDR3 sequence (DNA): TGTGCCAGCAGCTTACGAGGGACAGGGGTTGAGGAAAAACTGTTTTTT. Residues: CASSLRGTGVEEKLFF. The chain uses TRBV7-9 and TRBJ1-4; 10 positions agree with TRBD1. CDR3 length: 16 residues. Germline CDR1 is SEHNR and CDR2 is FQNEAQ (reference sequence). The V segment lost 2 bases and the J segment 8 bases; nucleotides outside the gene matches: 8. Full variable domain (outside the CDR3, taken from reference TRBV7-9 and TRBJ1-4): DTGVSQNPRHKITKRGQNVTFRCDPISEHNRLYWYRQTLGQGPEFLTYFQNEAQLEKSRLLSDRFSAERPKGSFSTLEIQRTEQGDSAMYLCASSLRGTGVEEKLFFGSGTQLSVL.

The V call is TRBV4-2, the J call TRBJ1-6, with 8 bases fitting TRBD1. The germline V gene encodes CDR1 LGHNA and CDR2 YNFKEQ. The V and J ends lost 1 base and 9 bases, in that order; junction bases with no gene match: 14. The CDR3 consists of 18 residues. CDR3 loop: CASSQVEDLTGAVSPLHF. CDR3 coding DNA: TGTGCCAGCAGCCAAGTGGAAGACCTGACAGGGGCGGTTTCACCCCTCCACTTT.

This chain connects TRBV28 to TRBJ1-1, with a possible D match to TRBD1 (6 bases). The length of the CDR3 is 14 residues. With 5 bases removed from V and 4 bases from J, the gap between germline ends came to 14 bases. The germline V gene has CDR1 MDHEN and CDR2 SYDVKM. CDR3 coding DNA: TGTGCCAGCAGTCCCCCGGCCAGGGGCACTGAAGCTTTCTTT. Protein product: CASSPPARGTEAFF.

The J gene is TRBJ1-1, the V gene TRBV5-5, with D uncertain. From germline, CDR1 is SGHKS and CDR2 YYEKEE (reference sequence). V dropped 1 base and J dropped 0 bases, with 10 bases sitting between them. CDR3 length equals 15 residues. The chain's CDR3 is CASSLRGPMNTEAFF. CDR3 bases: TGTGCCAGCAGCTTGCGGGGTCCCATGAACACTGAAGCTTTCTTT.

This clone has only a few counts. The chain links TRBV28 to TRBJ2-7; 14 bases map to TRBD2. V lost 5 bases, J lost 1 base, and 7 bases stayed unmatched. CDR1 and CDR2 (germline): MDHEN, SYDVKM. This CDR3 is 17 amino acids long. CDR3 coding DNA: TGTGCCAGCAGTACGCGACTAGCGGGAGGGCTATCCTACGAGCAGTACTTC. Translated, it gives CASSTRLAGGLSYEQYF.

The DNA of the CDR3 is TGCGCCAGCAGTGATTGGAGGGAACAGAAGAGACAAGAGACCCAGTACTTC. Protein product: CASSDWREQKRQETQYF. The chain carries TRBV10-2 and TRBJ2-5, with a possible D match to TRBD2 (6 bases). The germline V gene has CDR1 WSHSY and CDR2 SAAADI. V dropped 3 bases and J dropped 2 bases, with 19 bases sitting between them. The CDR3 totals 17 residues.

This clone was seen a handful of times. The chain is built from TRBV15 and TRBJ1-1; maybe TRBD1 (5 bases). CDR3 length: 13 amino acids. The germline gives CDR1 LNHNV, CDR2 YYDKDF (reference sequence). Trimming left V 3 bases short and J 7 bases short, with 12 bases between. The CDR3 sequence is CATSSLAGIEAFF. Here the CDR3 DNA reads TGTGCCACCAGCAGCCTCGCAGGGATTGAAGCTTTCTTT.

This sequence joins TRBV10-3 and TRBJ2-7; 9 bases are a match to TRBD2. V shed 9 bases and J 6 bases; nucleotides not matched to a gene: 9. The V gene's germline CDR1 is ENHRY and CDR2 SYGVKD. The CDR3 loop spans 13 amino acids. The CDR3 DNA reads TGTGCCATGCGACCTAGCGGGATCGTCGAGCAGTACTTC. Its translation is CAMRPSGIVEQYF.

V is TRBV7-2 and J is TRBJ2-3; TRBD2 aligns across 8 bases. CDR1 and CDR2 (germline): SGHTA, FQGNSA. The CDR3 contains 16 residues. J was trimmed by 5 bases and V by 5 bases; bases with no gene match: 12. This CDR3 reads CASSRGSGRAVDTQYF. CDR3 nucleotide sequence: TGTGCCAGCAGCCGCGGCTCCGGGAGGGCCGTAGATACGCAGTATTTT. Using reference TRBV7-2 and TRBJ2-3 for the parts outside the CDR3, the full variable domain is GAGVSQSPSNKVTEKGKDVELRCDPISGHTALYWYRQSLGQGLEFLIYFQGNSAPDKSGLPSDRFSAERTGGSVSTLTIQRTQQEDSAVYLCASSRGSGRAVDTQYFGPGTRLTVL.

This clone showed up just a few times. The chain employs TRBV5-1 and TRBJ2-7; TRBD2 matches at 10 bases. The V gene's germline CDR1 is SGHRS and CDR2 YFSETQ. The CDR3 covers 15 residues. V lost 3 bases, J lost 5 bases, and 8 bases stayed unmatched. The CDR3 here is CASSSLSGRVDEQYF. CDR3 coding DNA: TGCGCCAGCAGCTCCTTGAGCGGGAGGGTAGACGAGCAGTACTTC.

The rearrangement links TRBV6-5 to TRBJ1-2; 8 bases fit TRBD1. V was pared by 5 bases and J by 2 bases, with 7 bases of the junction left unmatched. CDR1 MNHEY and CDR2 SVGAGI come from the germline V gene. The length of the CDR3 is 15 residues. The DNA for the CDR3 is TGTGCCAGCAGTAAAAGACAGGGGAAGAACTATGGCTACACCTTC. It specifies CASSKRQGKNYGYTF.

The chain has TRBV19 and TRBJ2-3; D is unresolved. CDR1 is LNHDA and CDR2 is SQIVND in the germline V gene (reference sequence). The length of the CDR3 is 16 residues. Trimming cost V 1 base and J 0 bases, with 11 bases left between them. In DNA form, the CDR3 reads TGTGCCAGTAGTATAGGTTTTGTAGCTAGCACAGATACGCAGTATTTT. This codes for CASSIGFVASTDTQYF.